This T cell receptor beta chain emerged from a study of blood T cells in healthy people across ages. Whole-study findings and limits: Age showed a roughly linear inverse relationship with TCR beta diversity per million T cells.

Donors each provided about 9.5 milliliters of peripheral blood. Through a sample-barcoded 5' primer and a J-beta primer mix, a second PCR was run for roughly 6 to 12 cycles. Any given sample supplied a minimum of 3 million CDR3-containing paired-end reads. TCRdb redid the calling of the 5' RACE reads with MiXCR, one entry per CDR3 protein. This table holds some 1,000,000 distinct CDR3 sequences, around 25% found once. On this clonotype: Its antigen remains unknown.

The same sample was also used in a study of T cells of mothers and their children.

The clonotype comes from a girl between 2 and 10 years old in good health. Sequenced sample: blood.

CDR3 coding DNA: TGTGCCAGCAGCCAATTCGGGAGCTCCTACAATGAGCAGTTCTTC. This sequence encodes CASSQFGSSYNEQFF. V gene TRBV4-2 combines with J gene TRBJ2-1; possibly TRBD2 for D (6 bases). Trimming shortened V by 2 bases and J by 0 bases, and 8 bases separated the two germline ends. The CDR3 covers 15 residues. The germline V gene has CDR1 LGHNA and CDR2 YNFKEQ.